This T cell receptor (beta chain) was retrieved from a study of blood T cells in healthy people across ages. Through a sample-barcoded 5' primer and a J-beta primer mix, a second PCR was run for roughly 6 to 12 cycles. TCRdb analysed the 5' RACE reads with MiXCR anew, one entry per CDR3 protein. The table includes under 1,100,000 distinct CDR3 sequences, 25% detected once. The CDR3 has 14 amino acids. Germline CDR1 is SQVTM and CDR2 is ANQGSEA. Trimming removed 3 bases at V and 7 bases at J, with 18 bases between. This clonotype was detected a few times. These data are also associated with another study on T cells of mothers and their children. That work contributes: Several children, together with their three healthy Caucasian mothers, made up the donors. cDNA synthesis used all extracted RNA, about 1.5 ug per 15 ul.

The sequence was obtained from a girl aged 2-10 years in good health. Material: blood. V usage is TRBV29-1 and J usage is TRBJ2-5; possible D gene TRBD2, 6 bases. CDR3: CSVDQWGGYGTQYF. The CDR3 bases are TGCAGCGTTGACCAATGGGGAGGTTATGGGACCCAGTACTTC.